Each of the 14 T cell receptor beta chains below was sequenced from the same sample in a study of T cells after yellow fever vaccination. TCRdb re-derived calls from the 5' RACE reads in MiXCR, one entry per CDR3 protein. The sample contains fewer than 350,000 distinct CDR3 sequences, more than 8.5% of which appear only once. The sequenced sample was PBMCs, obtained on the day of the first yellow fever vaccination. Receptor source: a man younger than 35 who received the YFV17D yellow fever vaccine.

Many counts were recorded for this clonotype. This chain links TRBV4-2 with TRBJ1-2, with D perhaps TRBD1 (5 bases). The germline V gene has CDR1 LGHNA and CDR2 YNFKEQ. The CDR3 consists of 17 residues. Trimming removed 0 bases at V and 5 bases at J, with 19 bases between. CDR3 region: CASSQDASGAGGYGYTF. CDR3 DNA: TGTGCCAGCAGCCAAGATGCGTCGGGCGCTGGGGGGTATGGCTACACCTTC.

This clonotype was found a few times. This chain uses TRBV5-1 with TRBJ2-4; TRBD2 agrees at 8 bases. V dropped 1 base and J dropped 7; count of bases not matched to a gene: 4. The CDR3 extends over 14 amino acids. Germline V gene lookup returns CDR1 SGHRS and CDR2 YFSETQ. The CDR3 DNA reads TGCGCCAGCAGCTTGACTAGCGGATTGAACATTCAGTACTTC. Translation: CASSLTSGLNIQYF.

The chain couples TRBV6-8 to TRBJ2-7; possibly TRBD2 for D (6 bases). Trimming cost V 6 bases and J 1 base, with 13 bases left between them. CDR1 MNHGY and CDR2 SAAAGT come from the germline V gene. This CDR3 is built from 14 residues. The CDR3, as DNA: TGTGCCAGCAGCATACCGGGGACTTCCTACGAGCAGTACTTC. Protein: CASSIPGTSYEQYF.

This clonotype has a handful of counts. The rearrangement joins TRBV4-3 to TRBJ2-3; possible D gene TRBD2, 5 bases. CDR3 length equals 14 residues. Germline CDR1 and CDR2: LGHNA and YSLEER. V was trimmed by 0 bases and J by 5 bases, leaving 9 bases between them. For the CDR3, the DNA is TGCGCCAGCAGCCAAGAATCGGGGAGAGATACGCAGTATTTT. This gives the protein CASSQESGRDTQYF.

Only a few counts were recorded for this clonotype. V gene TRBV9 combines with J gene TRBJ1-6; 7 bases align to TRBD1. With 2 bases clipped from V and 6 bases from J, the junction kept 5 bases outside the gene matches. This CDR3 spans 15 amino acids. Germline values: CDR1 SGDLS, CDR2 YYNGEE. The CDR3: CASSVGTDINSPLHF. In DNA, the CDR3 is TGTGCCAGCAGCGTGGGGACAGATATTAATTCACCCCTCCACTTT. Full variable domain (outside the CDR3, taken from reference TRBV9 and TRBJ1-6): DSGVTQTPKHLITATGQRVTLRCSPRSGDLSVYWYQQSLDQGLQFLIQYYNGEERAKGNILERFSAQQFPDLHSELNLSSLELGDSALYFCASSVGTDINSPLHFGNGTRLTVT.

This clonotype was observed a few times. The CDR3 here is CASRVLQETQYF. The DNA for the CDR3 is TGCGCCAGCAGGGTCCTACAAGAGACCCAGTACTTC. The rearrangement joins TRBV5-1 to TRBJ2-5; D gene unclear. The CDR3 has 12 amino acids. CDR1 and CDR2 (germline): SGHRS, YFSETQ. Trimming removed 5 bases at V and 2 bases at J, with 7 bases between.

The table lists this clonotype with a count of one. CDR3 region: CASSYSRGMNTEAFF. CDR3 DNA sequence: TGTGCCAGCAGTTACTCGAGGGGCATGAACACTGAAGCTTTCTTT. The chain combines TRBV6-2 or TRBV6-3 with TRBJ1-1; the D gene is possibly TRBD1 (5 bases). The CDR3 runs 15 residues. V lost 0 bases, J lost 0 bases, and 8 bases lay in between. Germline CDR1 MNHEY, CDR2 SVGEGT.

This clonotype was found a few times. The J gene is TRBJ2-5, the V gene TRBV20-1; 9 nucleotides line up with TRBD2. The junction had 20 bases not matched to a gene; V was cut back by 5 bases and J by 7 bases. Per the germline V gene, CDR1 is DFQATT and CDR2 is SNEGSKA (reference sequence). CDR3 length: 17 residues. The CDR3 reads CSAPPAGGPQSYRTQYF. CDR3 nucleotide sequence: TGCAGTGCTCCACCTGCGGGGGGGCCTCAATCGTACAGGACCCAGTACTTC.

V and J are TRBV11-2 and TRBJ2-5; TRBD1 or TRBD2 may be the D gene (5 bases each). V was shortened by 3 bases and J by 5 bases, with 25 bases between the two germline ends. There are 18 residues in the CDR3. Germline assignment: CDR1 SGHAT and CDR2 FQNNGV. The CDR3 nucleotides read TGTGCCAGCAGCTTTGGGCACCTTGACAGACTAATTAGCGAGACCCAGTACTTC. It codes for CASSFGHLDRLISETQYF.

The chain uses TRBV30 and TRBJ2-3; the D gene is possibly TRBD2 (7 bases). Between the trimmed V and J ends, which lost 2 bases and 5 bases, there was a span of 14 bases. Germline lookup yields CDR1 GTSNPN and CDR2 SVGIG (reference sequence). This CDR3 is 14 amino acids long. The DNA of the CDR3 is TGTGCCTGGAGTAATGGGGGGGCAGAAGATACGCAGTATTTT. This translates into CAWSNGGAEDTQYF.

This clonotype has a handful of counts. The gene calls are TRBV5-8 and TRBJ2-1, with 13 bases aligning to TRBD2. The CDR3 covers 15 residues. With V trimmed by 1 base and J by 9 bases, 4 bases remained unmatched. Germline CDR1 SGHTS, CDR2 YDEGEE. The CDR3 protein is CASSLLLAGGGEQFF. CDR3 nucleotide sequence: TGTGCCAGCAGCTTGTTACTAGCGGGGGGGGGTGAGCAGTTCTTC.

In this sample, this clonotype turned up many times. The V gene is TRBV20-1, the J gene TRBJ1-2; 7 nucleotides line up with TRBD1. J lost 2 bases, V lost 3 bases, and 9 bases had no gene match. CDR1 and CDR2 (germline): DFQATT, SNEGSKA (reference sequence). CDR3 length: 15 amino acids. The CDR3 nucleotides read TGCAGTGCTAGCAAGGGGGCGAGCTCCAACTATGGCTACACCTTC. Translation: CSASKGASSNYGYTF.

The chain recombines TRBV7-9 with TRBJ2-7, with 7 bases aligning to TRBD1. V shed 2 bases, J shed 5 bases, and the junction held 3 bases outside the gene matches. From germline, CDR1 is SEHNR and CDR2 FQNEAQ (reference sequence). The CDR3 runs to 13 residues. This chain's CDR3 is CASSLTDRDEQYF. CDR3 DNA: TGTGCCAGCAGCTTAACCGACAGGGACGAGCAGTACTTC.

The table lists this clonotype with many counts. This chain joins TRBV4-1 and TRBJ2-1, with 8 bases matching TRBD2. CDR3 length equals 14 residues. Germline loops: CDR1 MGHRA, CDR2 YSYEKL. V shed 4 bases, J shed 6 bases, and the junction held 5 bases outside the gene matches. CDR3 residues: CASSPGGMGNEQFF. DNA of the CDR3: TGCGCCAGCAGCCCGGGGGGGATGGGCAATGAGCAGTTCTTC.